This TCR beta chain was sequenced during a study of CD8+ T cells in alopecia areata. Study-level information: Treated patients received oral tofacitinib, 5 to 10 mg twice daily.

This clone was seen more than once but under ten times. This CDR3 comprises 14 residues. The germline V gene has CDR1 PRHDT and CDR2 FYEKMQ (reference sequence). V dropped 5 bases and J dropped 2; count of bases not matched to a gene: 4. Sequencing relied on a cDNA template that was reverse transcribed from extracted RNA. Assay used: immunoSEQ multiplex PCR; TCRdb lists only in-frame clones, some missing. The data contain 65,000 to 70,000 clones, approximately 58% of them seen just once; the ten biggest clones take up about a sixth. Lesional scalp punch biopsies and peripheral blood were collected from alopecia areata patients.

The receptor was derived from a human donor with alopecia areata. The J gene is TRBJ2-7, the V gene TRBV13, with TRBD2 identical over 9 bases. Here the sequenced sample was CD8+ T cells sorted from blood, taken at week 0. CDR3 protein: CASSLSGRAYEQYF. The CDR3 DNA is TGTGCCAGCAGCCTTAGCGGGAGAGCCTACGAGCAGTACTTC.